These 20 T cell receptor beta chains were all obtained from the same sample, sequenced in a study of blood T cell repertoires in COVID-19. Sequencing was performed with immunoSEQ multiplex PCR; in TCRdb, only in-frame clones are kept and a portion is missing. The data contain 250,000 to 350,000 clones, around 89% of them singletons. The specimen sequenced was peripheral blood. These receptors originate from a man in his thirties or forties with acute or convalescent COVID-19.

The chain links TRBV19 to TRBJ1-5; 10 bases fit TRBD1. This CDR3 has 15 amino acids. Germline V gives CDR1 LNHDA, CDR2 SQIVND (reference sequence). Losses at the gene ends were 2 bases for V and 9 bases for J; bases not matched to a gene: 7. CDR3 DNA: TGTGCCAGTAGTATATGGGACAGGGGTAGTCGGCCCCAGCATTTT. Its translation is CASSIWDRGSRPQHF.

Turning to this clone: Distinct nucleotide sequences in the sample also encode this CDR3. The V gene is TRBV18, the J gene TRBJ2-3; D remains ambiguous. Germline V gene sequence: CDR1 KGHSH, CDR2 LQKENI. The CDR3 contains 13 residues. V gave up 3 bases and J gave up 0 bases, with 4 bases separating them. CDR3: CASSPQSTDTQYF. As DNA, the CDR3 is TGTGCCAGCTCACCTCAGAGCACAGATACGCAGTATTTT.

Regarding this clone: In the same sample, other DNA sequences code for this CDR3. The CDR3 here is CASSLAGSNQPQHF. DNA of the CDR3: TGCGCCAGCAGCTTGGCAGGCAGCAATCAGCCCCAGCATTTT. The chain employs TRBV5-1 and TRBJ1-5; D is ambiguous. Trimming stripped 0 bases from V and 1 base from J, with 5 bases between. Germline values: CDR1 SGHRS, CDR2 YFSETQ. The CDR3 is 14 residues long. Drawing the rest from reference TRBV5-1 and TRBJ1-5, the complete variable domain is KAGVTQTPRYLIKTRGQQVTLSCSPISGHRSVSWYQQTPGQGLQFLFEYFSETQRNKGNFPGRFSGRQFSNSRSEMNVSTLELGDSALYLCASSLAGSNQPQHFGDGTRLSIL.

The V gene is TRBV5-4, the J gene TRBJ2-1, with 13 bases that match TRBD2. With 5 bases clipped from V and 6 bases from J, the junction kept 11 bases outside the gene matches. The germline CDR1 and CDR2 sequences are SGHNT and YYREEE (reference sequence). The CDR3 loop spans 17 amino acids. CDR3: CASSVNLLAGGPNEQFF. In DNA form, the CDR3 reads TGTGCCAGCAGTGTTAATTTACTAGCGGGAGGGCCCAATGAGCAGTTCTTC.

The chain combines TRBV4-1 with TRBJ1-2; TRBD1 matches 10 bases. Looked up from germline, CDR1 is MGHRA and CDR2 is YSYEKL. V was pared by 4 bases and J by 8 bases, with 4 bases of the junction left unmatched. The CDR3 sequence is 13 residues long. The CDR3 protein is CASSRTGGRGYTF. CDR3 DNA sequence: TGCGCCAGCAGCCGGACAGGGGGGCGGGGCTACACCTTC.

The V gene is TRBV11-2, the J gene TRBJ2-7; 8 positions agree with TRBD2. This CDR3 is 17 amino acids long. With 6 bases clipped from V and 0 bases from J, the junction kept 13 bases outside the gene matches. In germline, CDR1 is SGHAT, CDR2 FQNNGV. CDR3 nucleotides: TGTGCCAGCAGTTTGATCGTGAGCGGGAGCAGCTCCTACGAGCAGTACTTC. This translates into CASSLIVSGSSSYEQYF.

The CDR3 region has the DNA TGTGCCAGCAGGGGACAGGGTCTGAAGGACACCTTC. It encodes CASRGQGLKDTF. V usage is TRBV12-3 or TRBV12-4 and J usage is TRBJ1-2; 9 nucleotides agree with TRBD1. J was trimmed by 12 bases and V by 6 bases; bases with no gene match: 8. The CDR3 length is 12 residues.

The chain joins TRBV28 to TRBJ2-5, with D possibly being TRBD2 (6 bases). CDR1 and CDR2 from the germline V gene are MDHEN and SYDVKM. The CDR3 spans 16 residues. With 2 bases removed from V and 5 bases from J, the gap between germline ends came to 18 bases. The CDR3 DNA follows: TGTGCCAGCAGTTTACTGGGGGGAGGCCGTGGGGAGACCCAGTACTTC. Its protein is CASSLLGGGRGETQYF.

The chain combines TRBV6-6 with TRBJ2-1; D might be TRBD1 (5 bases). Trimming stripped 6 bases from V and 7 bases from J, with 10 bases between. Per germline, CDR1 MNHNY and CDR2 SVGAGI (reference sequence). CDR3 size: 12 residues. CDR3 DNA sequence: TGTGCCAGCAGCCAGACAGTTAATGAGCAGTTCTTC. It is translated as CASSQTVNEQFF.

The sample holds a few counts of this clone. The chain couples TRBV25-1 to TRBJ2-7, with 9 bases that match TRBD1. The V segment lost 4 bases and the J segment 1 base; nucleotides outside the gene matches: 11. The CDR3 is made up of 17 amino acids. In germline, CDR1 is MGHDK, CDR2 SYGVNS. The CDR3: CASSAWTGEDLSYEQYF. The CDR3, as DNA: TGTGCCAGCAGTGCTTGGACAGGGGAGGATCTTTCCTACGAGCAGTACTTC.

V usage is TRBV5-1 and J usage is TRBJ2-7, with 13 bases fitting TRBD2. The CDR3 is made up of 17 amino acids. Germline CDR1 SGHRS, CDR2 YFSETQ. V lost 4 bases, J lost 4 bases, and 11 bases stayed unmatched. DNA for the CDR3: TGCGCCAGCAGCCAAAGGACTAGCGGGGGTGACAAATACGAGCAGTACTTC. This gives the protein CASSQRTSGGDKYEQYF.

Worth noting for this clone: The identical CDR3 is also encoded by other nucleotide sequences in the sample. The chain employs TRBV12-3 or TRBV12-4 and TRBJ1-5; TRBD1 aligns across 7 bases. This CDR3 has 13 amino acids. Trimming removed 5 bases from V and 5 bases from J; junction bases left unmatched: 3. CDR3 sequence: CASSLTGDQPQHF. CDR3 DNA: TGTGCCAGCAGTCTAACAGGGGATCAGCCCCAGCATTTT.

This sequence joins TRBV28 and TRBJ2-7; maybe TRBD1 (6 bases). V shed 4 bases and J shed 5 bases, with 18 bases lying between them. Germline V lookup: CDR1 MDHEN, CDR2 SYDVKM. The CDR3 has 15 amino acids. The CDR3 loop reads CASSSLGGAGNEQYF. Here the CDR3 DNA reads TGTGCCAGCAGTTCTCTTGGGGGCGCAGGAAACGAGCAGTACTTC.

As for this clone: Different DNA sequences within this sample yield the same CDR3. V gene TRBV19 combines with J gene TRBJ1-5; the D gene is possibly TRBD1 (5 bases). Germline V gives CDR1 LNHDA, CDR2 SQIVND (reference sequence). V was clipped by 3 bases and J by 2 bases, with 11 bases between them. CDR3 size: 15 residues. The CDR3 bases are TGTGCCAGTAGTATCGGCAGGGCAGGCAATCAGCCCCAGCATTTT. Its translation: CASSIGRAGNQPQHF.

This chain connects TRBV24-1 to TRBJ2-7, with TRBD1 matching 8 bases. In germline, CDR1 is KGHDR, CDR2 SFDVKD. The length of the CDR3 is 12 residues. V shed 12 bases, J shed 3 bases, and the junction held 6 bases outside the gene matches. The CDR3 DNA sequence: TGTGCCCCGGGACAGGAGGGCTACGAGCAGTACTTC. Protein product: CAPGQEGYEQYF.

The chain carries TRBV9 and TRBJ2-2; D unclear. CDR1 is SGDLS, CDR2 YYNGEE, per germline. The V and J ends lost 5 bases and 5 bases respectively, with 10 bases between them. This CDR3 spans 13 amino acids. The CDR3 region is CASRRPRTGELFF. Here the CDR3 DNA reads TGTGCCAGCAGACGCCCTAGGACCGGGGAGCTGTTTTTT. The full variable domain, with the rest looked up from reference TRBV9 and TRBJ2-2, is DSGVTQTPKHLITATGQRVTLRCSPRSGDLSVYWYQQSLDQGLQFLIQYYNGEERAKGNILERFSAQQFPDLHSELNLSSLELGDSALYFCASRRPRTGELFFGEGSRLTVL.

The chain joins TRBV2 to TRBJ2-5; 7 bases match TRBD2. The CDR3 is 18 amino acids. Losses at the gene ends were 0 bases for V and 5 bases for J; bases not matched to a gene: 15. Germline CDR1 SNHLY, CDR2 FYNNEI. The CDR3 DNA reads TGTGCCAGCAGTGAAGCGCGGTTGGCTAGCGGCCTCGGGGAGACCCAGTACTTC. Amino acid sequence: CASSEARLASGLGETQYF. The full variable domain, its missing parts supplied by reference TRBV2 and TRBJ2-5, is EPEVTQTPSHQVTQMGQEVILRCVPISNHLYFYWYRQILGQKVEFLVSFYNNEISEKSEIFDDQFSVERPDGSNFTLKIRSTKLEDSAMYFCASSEARLASGLGETQYFGPGTRLLVL.

The CDR3 spells CASSLAVQEGVVYGYTF. The CDR3 DNA reads TGTGCCAGCAGCTTAGCTGTTCAGGAGGGCGTCGTCTATGGCTACACCTTC. The V gene is TRBV11-1, the J gene TRBJ1-2; D is unclear. This CDR3 has 17 residues. With 0 bases removed from V and 4 bases from J, the gap between germline ends came to 18 bases. Germline CDR1 is SGHAT and CDR2 is FQDESV (reference sequence).

J is TRBJ1-2 and V is TRBV28, with 9 bases aligning to TRBD1. V gave up 6 bases and J gave up 8 bases; unmatched junction bases: 13. The germline gives CDR1 MDHEN, CDR2 SYDVKM. This CDR3 has 15 residues. The CDR3 DNA is TGTGCCAGCAGCCTCCAGTTACGGACAGGGGAAGGCTACACCTTC. The encoded protein is CASSLQLRTGEGYTF.

This rearrangement joins TRBV6-5 to TRBJ1-2; 12 bases fit TRBD1. Germline assignment: CDR1 MNHEY and CDR2 SVGAGI. The trim removed 0 bases at V and 6 bases at J, leaving 5 bases unmatched. CDR3 size: 16 residues. CDR3 protein: CASSYSSGTGGDGYTF. CDR3 nucleotide sequence: TGTGCCAGCAGTTACTCGAGTGGGACAGGGGGCGATGGCTACACCTTC.